The 23 T cell receptor beta chains below all came from one sample that was sequenced in a study of early T cells in non-severe SARS-CoV-2 infection. TCRdb re-derived calls from the 5' RACE reads in MiXCR, one entry per CDR3 protein. Of tens of thousands of distinct CDR3 sequences listed, about a tenth were seen once; the top ten hold less than 25%. The sequenced sample consisted of whole blood. Receptor source: an adult who was a healthcare worker with PCR-confirmed SARS-CoV-2 infection or an uninfected control (not recorded which).

This clonotype was observed a handful of times. J is TRBJ2-5 and V is TRBV14; 7 positions match TRBD1. Trimming cost V 4 bases and J 3 bases; bases outside gene matches: 8. The CDR3 covers 15 residues. The V gene's germline CDR1 is SGHDN and CDR2 FVKESK. The CDR3 DNA follows: TGTGCCAGCAGCCGACGACAGGGTTGGGAAGAGACCCAGTACTTC. It translates to CASSRRQGWEETQYF.

This clonotype was observed once. A much more abundant neighbour one base away suggests this may be a read error. The CDR3 DNA reads TGTGCCAGTGGGTCAGGACTAGCGGCTTCAGATACGCAGTATTTT. This sequence encodes CASGSGLAASDTQYF. This sequence joins TRBV11-1 and TRBJ2-3; 10 nucleotides agree with TRBD2. V gave up 9 bases and J gave up 4 bases; unmatched junction bases: 10. CDR3 length: 15 residues. Per germline, CDR1 SGHAT and CDR2 FQDESV (reference sequence).

This clonotype was detected many times. This rearrangement joins TRBV4-1 to TRBJ2-4; tentative D call: TRBD1 (5 bases). Trimming shortened V by 1 base and J by 3 bases, and 13 bases separated the two germline ends. Germline assignment: CDR1 MGHRA and CDR2 YSYEKL. CDR3 length: 16 residues. The CDR3 nucleotides read TGCGCCAGCAGCCAAGGGGGCGCGAGGAGCAAAAACATTCAGTACTTC. Translated, it gives CASSQGGARSKNIQYF.

The chain recombines TRBV2 with TRBJ2-5; D is uncertain. Trimming took 10 bases from V and 2 from J, leaving 14 bases between them. Germline CDR1 reads SNHLY; CDR2 reads FYNNEI. The CDR3 loop spans 13 amino acids. Written as DNA, the CDR3 is TGTGCCATCATGGACCCCTCACAAGAGACCCAGTACTTC. Protein product: CAIMDPSQETQYF.

The chain has TRBV7-9 and TRBJ2-7; 11 bases align to TRBD1. With 4 bases clipped from V and 4 bases from J, the junction kept 6 bases outside the gene matches. The CDR3 is 15 residues long. Per the germline V gene, CDR1 is SEHNR and CDR2 is FQNEAQ (reference sequence). The DNA of the CDR3 is TGTGCCAGCAGCTCTAGAGGACAGGGGGCGTACGAGCAGTACTTC. Its translation is CASSSRGQGAYEQYF.

The rearrangement links TRBV12-3 or TRBV12-4 to TRBJ1-1; 9 bases match TRBD1. V was pared by 7 bases and J by 3 bases, with 12 bases of the junction left unmatched. This CDR3 has 16 amino acids. The CDR3 DNA follows: TGTGCCAGCACCCGGACAGGGGCTTTCTGGTACACTGAAGCTTTCTTT. It translates to CASTRTGAFWYTEAFF.

This chain joins TRBV7-9 and TRBJ1-1, with no clear D. The CDR3 consists of 13 residues. Germline CDR1 and CDR2: SEHNR and FQNEAQ (reference sequence). V lost 5 bases to trimming and J lost 5 bases, with 12 bases between them. CDR3 in amino acids: CASSPRTRTEAFF. The CDR3 bases are TGTGCCAGCAGCCCCAGGACCCGGACTGAAGCTTTCTTT.

This clonotype was counted many times. The chain couples TRBV20-1 to TRBJ1-2, with no clear D. Trimming left V 5 bases short and J 2 bases short, with 6 bases between. CDR1 and CDR2 (germline): DFQATT, SNEGSKA (reference sequence). The CDR3 has 11 amino acids. The CDR3 protein is CSAPRNYGYTF. CDR3 sequence (DNA): TGCAGTGCTCCGCGGAACTATGGCTACACCTTC.

This clonotype showed up just a few times. The CDR3, as DNA: TGTGCCAGCAGTCTCTCCCCGACAGGCCGGACCGGGGAGCTGTTTTTT. It is translated as CASSLSPTGRTGELFF. V gene TRBV12-3 or TRBV12-4 combines with J gene TRBJ2-2, with D possibly being TRBD1 (6 bases). V shed 5 bases and J shed 5 bases, with 18 bases lying between them. CDR3 length: 16 amino acids.

This clonotype was observed a few times. This rearrangement joins TRBV7-2 to TRBJ1-1; a weak D match, TRBD1 (5 bases). CDR1 and CDR2 from the germline V gene are SGHTA and FQGNSA. Deletions cut 1 base from V and 0 bases from J, with 15 bases between. The CDR3 loop spans 17 amino acids. CDR3 sequence reads: CASSLGGHRLMNTEAFF. The CDR3 coding sequence is TGTGCCAGCAGCTTAGGTGGACACCGCCTAATGAACACTGAAGCTTTCTTT.

This clonotype has a count of ten or more. The CDR3 DNA reads as TGCGCCAGTAAGCCCGCACCGTCTTTTGGTTCACCCCTCCACTTT. Protein: CASKPAPSFGSPLHF. The J gene is TRBJ1-6, the V gene TRBV10-2; D gene ambiguous. Trimming left V 9 bases short and J 9 bases short, with 21 bases between. In germline, CDR1 is WSHSY, CDR2 SAAADI. The CDR3 has 15 residues.

The chain combines TRBV3-1 with TRBJ2-7; no definite D call. The CDR3 is 14 residues long. The V end lost 0 bases, the J end lost 4 bases, and 10 bases lay between the germline ends. Germline V gives CDR1 LGHDT, CDR2 YNNKEL (reference sequence). CDR3 sequence: CASSQEGISYEQYF. The CDR3, as DNA: TGTGCCAGCAGCCAAGAAGGAATCTCTTACGAGCAGTACTTC.

This clonotype was observed a handful of times. The chain is built from TRBV13 and TRBJ2-5; 11 bases match TRBD1. CDR1 is PRHDT, CDR2 FYEKMQ, per germline (reference sequence). J lost 1 base, V lost 3 bases, and 1 base had no gene match. The CDR3 consists of 15 residues. CDR3 in DNA: TGTGCCAGCAGCTTGGGGACAGGGGGCCAAGAGACCCAGTACTTC. Protein product: CASSLGTGGQETQYF.

There are a few counts of this clonotype. The chain links TRBV13 to TRBJ2-2, with D possibly matching TRBD2 (7 bases). The CDR3 extends over 16 amino acids. Germline CDR1 reads PRHDT; CDR2 reads FYEKMQ (reference sequence). Deletions cut 4 bases from V and 4 bases from J, with 16 bases between. This CDR3 reads CASSSDGGRGTGELFF. CDR3 sequence (DNA): TGTGCCAGCAGCTCCGACGGGGGGCGAGGCACCGGGGAGCTGTTTTTT.

The J gene is TRBJ1-2, the V gene TRBV19; maybe TRBD1 (5 bases). Trimming shortened V by 3 bases and J by 4 bases, and 12 bases separated the two germline ends. Germline CDR1 is LNHDA and CDR2 is SQIVND (reference sequence). The CDR3 has 14 amino acids. The CDR3, as DNA: TGTGCCAGTAGTATTAAGGCCCAGGGCTATGGCTACACCTTC. Protein: CASSIKAQGYGYTF.

There are a few counts of this clonotype. V and J are TRBV25-1 and TRBJ2-1, with unresolved D. The CDR3 loop spans 14 amino acids. Trimming removed 0 bases at V and 6 bases at J, with 9 bases between. Germline assignment: CDR1 MGHDK and CDR2 SYGVNS. For the CDR3, the DNA is TGTGCCAGCAGTGAATACGGTTTAAGCAATGAGCAGTTCTTC. Protein sequence: CASSEYGLSNEQFF.

The table lists this clonotype with many counts. The chain has TRBV7-9 and TRBJ1-6; no firm D call. Germline assignment: CDR1 SEHNR and CDR2 FQNEAQ (reference sequence). Trimming shortened V by 4 bases and J by 15 bases, and 10 bases separated the two germline ends. CDR3 length: 11 residues. CDR3 protein: CASSSNNVLHF. As DNA, the CDR3 is TGTGCCAGCAGCTCCAACAATGTCCTCCACTTT.

The chain employs TRBV12-3 or TRBV12-4 and TRBJ1-1; D perhaps matches TRBD1 (5 bases). CDR3 length equals 14 residues. Trimming took off 5 bases at V and 4 bases at J, with 14 bases between the two ends. The CDR3 sequence is CASSRRTGGTEAFF. DNA of the CDR3: TGTGCCAGCAGTAGACGAACGGGGGGCACTGAAGCTTTCTTT.

V gene TRBV9 combines with J gene TRBJ2-3, with D unresolved. The germline gives CDR1 SGDLS, CDR2 YYNGEE. The CDR3 spans 14 residues. V was cut by 0 bases and J by 0 bases, with 5 bases left in between. Here the CDR3 DNA reads TGTGCCAGCAGCGTAGATCCCAGCACAGATACGCAGTATTTT. It translates to CASSVDPSTDTQYF. The full variable domain, its missing parts supplied by reference TRBV9 and TRBJ2-3, is DSGVTQTPKHLITATGQRVTLRCSPRSGDLSVYWYQQSLDQGLQFLIQYYNGEERAKGNILERFSAQQFPDLHSELNLSSLELGDSALYFCASSVDPSTDTQYFGPGTRLTVL.

This clonotype was recorded a few times. V gene TRBV5-6 combines with J gene TRBJ1-6, with no clear D. V was pared by 0 bases and J by 6 bases, with 7 bases between. The CDR3 is 14 residues long. CDR1 is SGHDT, CDR2 YYEEEE, per germline. CDR3: CASSLGGSNSPLHF. The CDR3, as DNA: TGTGCCAGCAGCTTGGGTGGTAGTAATTCACCCCTCCACTTT.

In this sample, this clonotype turned up a few times. The chain carries TRBV10-2 and TRBJ2-1; perhaps TRBD1 as D (6 bases). The V end lost 7 bases, the J end lost 3 bases, and 10 bases lay between the germline ends. Germline V gene sequence: CDR1 WSHSY, CDR2 SAAADI. The CDR3 sequence is 13 residues long. CDR3 in amino acids: CASTRDNYNEQFF. The CDR3 DNA follows: TGCGCCAGCACTCGGGACAACTACAATGAGCAGTTCTTC.

V usage is TRBV10-1 and J usage is TRBJ1-5; the D gene is possibly TRBD1 (5 bases). V lost 2 bases, J lost 10 bases, and 15 bases lay in between. Germline-derived CDR1 and CDR2 are WNHNN and SYGVQD (reference sequence). The CDR3 contains 14 residues. CDR3 amino acids: CASSEDPGGEPQHF. CDR3 nucleotides: TGCGCCAGCAGTGAGGACCCTGGGGGTGAACCCCAGCATTTT.

The CDR3 loop is CASSQKVTQENTEAFF. The CDR3 DNA follows: TGCGCCAGCAGCCAAAAAGTGACGCAGGAGAACACTGAAGCTTTCTTT. The chain links TRBV4-1 to TRBJ1-1; D not resolved. Per the germline V gene, CDR1 is MGHRA and CDR2 is YSYEKL. Trimming took 2 bases from V and 1 from J, leaving 14 bases between them. The CDR3 sequence is 16 residues long.